One sample yielded the 32 T cell receptor beta chains listed below, sequenced in a study of response to subunit inactivated influenza vaccine. TCRdb independently ran MiXCR on the RT-PCR reads; one entry per CDR3 protein. Among some 850,000 distinct CDR3 sequences listed, roughly 18% were seen once. Here the sequenced sample was PBMCs from blood, taken roughly 5 days after vaccination. These receptors all stem from a man between 50 and 59 years old who received an inactivated influenza vaccine.

The rearrangement uses TRBV4-1 and TRBJ1-1, with no clear D. Between the trimmed V and J ends, which lost 2 bases and 4 bases, there was a span of 11 bases. The CDR3 contains 14 residues. From germline, CDR1 is MGHRA and CDR2 YSYEKL. CDR3 loop: CASSQSYRATEAFF. The CDR3 DNA follows: TGCGCCAGCAGCCAATCATACCGGGCCACTGAAGCTTTCTTT.

The chain links TRBV5-1 to TRBJ2-5; possibly TRBD1 for D (5 bases). The length of the CDR3 is 16 residues. CDR1 SGHRS and CDR2 YFSETQ come from the germline V gene. The V end lost 3 bases, the J end lost 5 bases, and 20 bases lay between the germline ends. CDR3 sequence (DNA): TGCGCCAGCAGCTCTGGGGCCAGCGTTGTTACGGAGACCCAGTACTTC. Translation gives CASSSGASVVTETQYF.

This clonotype was picked up a small number of times. The rearrangement uses TRBV20-1 and TRBJ2-1; 13 positions match TRBD2. The germline V gene has CDR1 DFQATT and CDR2 SNEGSKA (reference sequence). CDR3 length: 14 amino acids. Trimming took 5 bases from V and 5 from J; bases not matched to a gene: 3. In DNA form, the CDR3 reads TGCAGTGCTTCCGGACTAGCGGGGGACAATGAGCAGTTCTTC. Encoded protein: CSASGLAGDNEQFF.

The gene calls are TRBV15 and TRBJ2-7; no firm D call. CDR1 and CDR2 (germline): LNHNV, YYDKDF (reference sequence). The length of the CDR3 is 16 residues. V was shortened by 0 bases and J by 0 bases, with 12 bases between the two germline ends. CDR3 nucleotides: TGTGCCACCAGCAGAGATTTGAAGGGCAGCTCCTACGAGCAGTACTTC. Protein sequence: CATSRDLKGSSYEQYF.

A few counts support this clonotype. The V call is TRBV9, the J call TRBJ2-1; no definite D call. The CDR3 is made up of 16 amino acids. CDR1 is SGDLS and CDR2 is YYNGEE in the germline V gene. Trimming cost V 3 bases and J 3 bases, with 16 bases left between them. This chain's CDR3 is CASSGVQVNSYNEQFF. The CDR3 DNA reads as TGTGCCAGCAGCGGAGTTCAGGTAAACAGCTACAATGAGCAGTTCTTC.

In its sample, this clonotype was seen a few times. This chain uses TRBV20-1 with TRBJ2-1; 7 bases align to TRBD2. J lost 10 bases, V lost 4 bases, and 13 bases had no gene match. The CDR3 covers 14 residues. CDR1 and CDR2 (germline): DFQATT, SNEGSKA (reference sequence). The CDR3 DNA follows: TGCAGTGCTAAAAGAGATAGCGGGCCGATGGAGCAGTTCTTC. Translation gives CSAKRDSGPMEQFF.

The CDR3 sequence is CASRIVGGLEFF. The CDR3 bases are TGTGCCAGCAGAATCGTTGGAGGGCTCGAGTTCTTC. V is TRBV6-2 or TRBV6-3 and J is TRBJ2-1; a possible D gene is TRBD2 (6 bases). The CDR3 totals 12 residues. V was cut by 6 bases and J by 14 bases, with 17 bases left in between. Germline CDR1 reads MNHEY; CDR2 reads SVGEGT.

This clonotype was detected many times. V and J are TRBV10-3 and TRBJ2-6, with TRBD2 as a possible D gene (5 bases). V was pared by 0 bases and J by 3 bases, with 9 bases between. Germline CDR1 and CDR2: ENHRY and SYGVKD. The CDR3 has 16 amino acids. The CDR3 region is CAISESDWGGANVLTF. The CDR3 DNA reads TGTGCCATCAGTGAGTCGGACTGGGGTGGGGCCAACGTCCTGACTTTC.

This clonotype was seen more than once but under ten times. Mismatch with germline at one junction end may stem from a read error. The chain combines TRBV20-1 with TRBJ2-7, with D possibly matching TRBD1 (5 bases). The germline gives CDR1 DFQATT, CDR2 SNEGSKA (reference sequence). The CDR3 is 14 residues long. Here the CDR3 DNA reads TGCAGTGCTGGAGAGACAGATTACTCCTACGAGCAGTACTTC. This sequence encodes CSAGETDYSYEQYF.

This clonotype was seen many times. V usage is TRBV5-5 and J usage is TRBJ2-3; tentatively, D is TRBD1 (6 bases). CDR1 and CDR2 (germline): SGHKS, YYEKEE (reference sequence). The length of the CDR3 is 17 residues. V was shortened by 4 bases and J by 3 bases, with 21 bases between the two germline ends. CDR3 in amino acids: CASSLPLGAGRTDTQYF. CDR3 sequence (DNA): TGTGCCAGCAGCCTACCCCTGGGGGCAGGGCGGACAGATACGCAGTATTTT.

This clonotype was counted between two and nine times. The genes are TRBV20-1 and TRBJ2-2, with D perhaps matching TRBD2 (5 bases). This CDR3 has 11 amino acids. V was pared by 6 bases and J by 5 bases, with 7 bases between. CDR1 and CDR2 (germline): DFQATT, SNEGSKA (reference sequence). CDR3 loop: CSARRTGELFF. CDR3 in DNA: TGCAGTGCAAGGAGGACCGGGGAGCTGTTTTTT.

The V and J genes are TRBV7-2 and TRBJ1-4; possibly TRBD1 for D (6 bases). Germline lookup yields CDR1 SGHTA and CDR2 FQGNSA. The CDR3 is 15 amino acids. V lost 2 bases and J lost 5, with 12 bases in between. The CDR3 nucleotides read TGTGCCAGCAGCTTAAACCAGGGGACAAATGAAAAACTGTTTTTT. Amino acids: CASSLNQGTNEKLFF.

The genes are TRBV5-6 and TRBJ2-5; D might be TRBD1 (5 bases). The ends were cut back, 5 bases at V and 5 bases at J, with 13 bases in the middle. CDR3 length equals 13 residues. Germline-derived CDR1 and CDR2 are SGHDT and YYEEEE. CDR3 protein: CASSEGVAETQYF. The CDR3 DNA is TGTGCCAGCAGTGAAGGGGTCGCGGAGACCCAGTACTTC.

The table lists this clonotype with a few counts. V is TRBV20-1 and J is TRBJ2-3, with a possible D match to TRBD2 (5 bases). The CDR3 has 14 amino acids. Trimming pared 4 bases from V and 5 bases from J, leaving 16 bases between. Germline loops: CDR1 DFQATT, CDR2 SNEGSKA (reference sequence). CDR3 in DNA: TGCAGTGCTACCGGGAAAAGCGTTGGAGATACGCAGTATTTT. Its protein product is CSATGKSVGDTQYF.

In this sample, this clonotype turned up many times. The J gene is TRBJ2-7, the V gene TRBV20-1; D is perhaps TRBD2 (5 bases). The CDR3 is made up of 14 amino acids. Germline CDR1 DFQATT, CDR2 SNEGSKA (reference sequence). V shed 5 bases and J shed 6 bases, with 20 bases lying between them. CDR3 bases: TGCAGTGCTTTGGCCGGGATCACCGGAATCGAGCAGTACTTC. Protein product: CSALAGITGIEQYF.

The chain combines TRBV7-2 with TRBJ2-3, with no clear D. Between the trimmed V and J ends, which lost 4 bases and 2 bases, there was a span of 4 bases. Germline lookup yields CDR1 SGHTA and CDR2 FQGNSA. The CDR3 loop spans 12 amino acids. CDR3 region: CASSWVTDTQYF. The CDR3, as DNA: TGTGCCAGCAGCTGGGTCACAGATACGCAGTATTTT.

This clonotype showed up just a few times. The V gene is TRBV12-3 or TRBV12-4, the J gene TRBJ1-1; D unclear. The CDR3 contains 12 residues. The V and J ends lost 5 bases and 10 bases respectively, with 14 bases between them. CDR3 loop: CASSLGEIAAFF. CDR3 in DNA: TGTGCCAGCAGTCTCGGAGAGATAGCAGCTTTCTTT.

The rearrangement joins TRBV11-2 to TRBJ2-2; 11 nucleotides agree with TRBD2. CDR3 length: 16 residues. V dropped 6 bases and J dropped 7; count of bases not matched to a gene: 10. Germline V lookup: CDR1 SGHAT, CDR2 FQNNGV. As DNA, the CDR3 is TGTGCCAGCAGTCCACGGGCTAGCGGGAGGCTCGGGGAGCTGTTTTTT. Translated: CASSPRASGRLGELFF. The full variable domain, completed using reference TRBV11-2 and TRBJ2-2, is EAGVAQSPRYKIIEKRQSVAFWCNPISGHATLYWYQQILGQGPKLLIQFQNNGVVDDSQLPKDRFSAERLKGVDSTLKIQPAKLEDSAVYLCASSPRASGRLGELFFGEGSRLTVL.

There are many counts of this clonotype. V and J are TRBV4-1 and TRBJ1-1; D unclear. With 1 base removed from V and 6 bases from J, the gap between germline ends came to 12 bases. The CDR3 is 14 amino acids. Germline loops: CDR1 MGHRA, CDR2 YSYEKL. The CDR3 reads CASSQGGFVAEAFF. For the CDR3, the DNA is TGCGCCAGCAGCCAAGGGGGTTTTGTGGCTGAAGCTTTCTTT.

The V and J genes are TRBV18 and TRBJ2-7, with D perhaps TRBD2 (7 bases). The CDR3 is 14 residues long. V was cut by 0 bases and J by 4 bases, with 10 bases left in between. Germline CDR1 and CDR2: KGHSH and LQKENI. The CDR3 region is CASSPPGGQYEQYF. The CDR3, as DNA: TGTGCCAGCTCACCACCGGGGGGGCAATACGAGCAGTACTTC.

Many counts were recorded for this clonotype. The gene calls are TRBV3-1 and TRBJ1-5; D might be TRBD1 (5 bases). The V gene lost 0 bases and the J gene lost 5 bases, with 11 bases spanning the gap. The CDR3 spans 15 residues. The germline V gene has CDR1 LGHDT and CDR2 YNNKEL (reference sequence). The CDR3 sequence: CASSQEQAGYQPQHF. The CDR3 region has the DNA TGTGCCAGCAGCCAAGAGCAGGCAGGGTATCAGCCCCAGCATTTT.

The chain links TRBV6-5 to TRBJ2-7; maybe TRBD2 (5 bases). The CDR3 sequence is 14 residues long. The ends were cut back, 2 bases at V and 8 bases at J, with 16 bases in the middle. Germline CDR1 reads MNHEY; CDR2 reads SVGAGI. This chain's CDR3 is CASSYEGSPRQQYF. Written as DNA, the CDR3 is TGTGCCAGCAGTTACGAAGGGAGCCCCAGGCAGCAGTACTTC.

The chain employs TRBV5-1 and TRBJ1-2; D is uncertain. The CDR3 extends over 16 amino acids. From germline, CDR1 is SGHRS and CDR2 YFSETQ. Trimming cost V 1 base and J 7 bases, with 20 bases left between them. The CDR3 here is CASSLPDTAGSAGYTF. The DNA for the CDR3 is TGCGCCAGCAGCTTGCCGGATACAGCGGGGTCGGCTGGCTACACCTTC.

This clonotype was detected only a few times. The chain combines TRBV4-2 with TRBJ2-3; 8 nucleotides agree with TRBD2. The V gene end was trimmed by 0 bases and the J gene end by 5 bases; junction bases not matched to a gene: 4. Per the germline V gene, CDR1 is LGHNA and CDR2 is YNFKEQ. The CDR3 runs 15 residues. The CDR3 DNA sequence: TGTGCCAGCAGCCAAGAAATAGCGGGGAAAGATACGCAGTATTTT. Translating gives CASSQEIAGKDTQYF.

The chain is built from TRBV29-1 and TRBJ1-2, with TRBD1 matching 12 bases. V lost 3 bases to trimming and J lost 4 bases; unmatched junction nucleotides: 9. Per germline, CDR1 SQVTM and CDR2 ANQGSEA. The CDR3 contains 16 residues. The DNA for the CDR3 is TGCAGCGTTGAGGGCCCGGGACAGGGGGCAGTCTATGGCTACACCTTC. Translated: CSVEGPGQGAVYGYTF.

This clonotype has just a few counts. The rearrangement joins TRBV7-2 to TRBJ2-2, with D possibly matching TRBD2 (5 bases). Germline V gene sequence: CDR1 SGHTA, CDR2 FQGNSA. V was pared by 4 bases and J by 1 base, with 10 bases between. The CDR3 is made up of 15 amino acids. The chain's CDR3 is CASSSRGLNTGELFF. CDR3 bases: TGTGCCAGCAGCTCCCGGGGTCTGAACACCGGGGAGCTGTTTTTT.

This clonotype was seen repeatedly, ten times or more. V usage is TRBV10-3 and J usage is TRBJ2-5; 7 bases align to TRBD1. The CDR3 contains 13 residues. With V trimmed by 8 bases and J by 3 bases, 6 bases remained unmatched. Germline CDR1 and CDR2: ENHRY and SYGVKD. Here the CDR3 DNA reads TGTGCCATCGGACAAGGGACAGAAGAGACCCAGTACTTC. It translates to CAIGQGTEETQYF.

This chain uses TRBV20-1 with TRBJ1-1; 7 nucleotides agree with TRBD1. The CDR3 runs to 14 residues. CDR1 DFQATT and CDR2 SNEGSKA come from the germline V gene (reference sequence). With 3 bases clipped from V and 9 bases from J, the junction kept 13 bases outside the gene matches. The CDR3 loop reads CSARGQWGKDQAFF. The CDR3 bases are TGCAGTGCTAGGGGACAGTGGGGAAAGGACCAAGCTTTCTTT.

This clonotype was counted a few times. V and J are TRBV20-1 and TRBJ2-3, with 8 bases that match TRBD2. CDR3 size: 17 residues. With 6 bases clipped from V and 0 bases from J, the junction kept 14 bases outside the gene matches. Germline values: CDR1 DFQATT, CDR2 SNEGSKA (reference sequence). CDR3 nucleotide sequence: TGCAGTGCCGGGAGTAGCGGGGCGCATGCTAGCACAGATACGCAGTATTTT. The encoded protein is CSAGSSGAHASTDTQYF.

CDR3 bases: TGTGCCAGCAGCTTGGTCCCTAGGCTCGACAATGAGCAGTTCTTC. Translating gives CASSLVPRLDNEQFF. This sequence joins TRBV5-5 and TRBJ2-1; D not resolved. The CDR3 consists of 15 residues. The V gene lost 0 bases and the J gene lost 5 bases, with 12 bases spanning the gap. CDR1 is SGHKS and CDR2 is YYEKEE in the germline V gene (reference sequence). The full variable domain, rest sourced from reference TRBV5-5 and TRBJ2-1, is DAGVTQSPTHLIKTRGQQVTLRCSPISGHKSVSWYQQVLGQGPQFIFQYYEKEERGRGNFPDRFSARQFPNYSSELNVNALLLGDSALYLCASSLVPRLDNEQFFGPGTRLTVL.

The rearrangement links TRBV20-1 to TRBJ2-7; 7 nucleotides match TRBD2. The trim removed 0 bases at V and 5 bases at J, leaving 7 bases unmatched. The germline V gene encodes CDR1 DFQATT and CDR2 SNEGSKA (reference sequence). CDR3 size: 14 residues. CDR3 in amino acids: CSARDLREGDEQYF. The CDR3 DNA reads as TGCAGTGCTAGAGATCTCAGGGAGGGCGACGAGCAGTACTTC.

The chain links TRBV29-1 to TRBJ2-7; 7 nucleotides agree with TRBD1. From germline, CDR1 is SQVTM and CDR2 ANQGSEA. The CDR3 runs to 13 residues. V gave up 5 bases and J gave up 1 base; unmatched junction bases: 5. The CDR3 nucleotides read TGCAGCGTTAAAGGGGGACAGTCCTACGAGCAGTACTTC. Its protein is CSVKGGQSYEQYF.